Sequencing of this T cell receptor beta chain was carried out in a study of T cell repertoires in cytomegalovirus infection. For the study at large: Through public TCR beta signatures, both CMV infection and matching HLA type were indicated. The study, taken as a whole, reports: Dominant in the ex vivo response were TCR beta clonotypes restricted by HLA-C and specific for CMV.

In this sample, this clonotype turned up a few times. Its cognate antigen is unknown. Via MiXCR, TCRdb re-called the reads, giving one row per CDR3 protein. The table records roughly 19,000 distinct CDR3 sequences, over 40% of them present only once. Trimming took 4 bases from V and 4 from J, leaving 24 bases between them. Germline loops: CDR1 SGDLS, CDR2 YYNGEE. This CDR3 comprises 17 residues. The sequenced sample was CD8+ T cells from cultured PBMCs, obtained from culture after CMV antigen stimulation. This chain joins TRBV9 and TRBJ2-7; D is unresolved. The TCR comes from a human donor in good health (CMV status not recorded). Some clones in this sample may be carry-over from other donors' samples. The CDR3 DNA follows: TGTGCCAGCAGCTCCCACGGTTGGTCGGTCCCACTTTACGAGCAGTACTTC. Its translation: CASSSHGWSVPLYEQYF.